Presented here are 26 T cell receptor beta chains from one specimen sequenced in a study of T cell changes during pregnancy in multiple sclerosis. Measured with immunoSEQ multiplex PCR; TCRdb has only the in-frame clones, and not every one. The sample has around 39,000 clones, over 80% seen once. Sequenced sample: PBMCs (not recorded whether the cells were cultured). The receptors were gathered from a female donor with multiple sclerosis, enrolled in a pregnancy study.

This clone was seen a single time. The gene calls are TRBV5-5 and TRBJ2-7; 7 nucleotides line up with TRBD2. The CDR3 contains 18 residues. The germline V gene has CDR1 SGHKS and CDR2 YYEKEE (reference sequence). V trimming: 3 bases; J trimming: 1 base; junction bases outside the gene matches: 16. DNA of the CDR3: TGTGCCAGCAGCTCCTGGGGAGCCCGACTAGCCAAATCCTACGAGCAGTACTTC. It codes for CASSSWGARLAKSYEQYF.

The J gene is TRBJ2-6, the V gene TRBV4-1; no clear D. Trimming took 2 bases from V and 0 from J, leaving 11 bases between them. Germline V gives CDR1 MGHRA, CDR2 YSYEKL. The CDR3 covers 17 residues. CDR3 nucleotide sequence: TGCGCCAGCAGCCAATATGTCACAGCCTCTGGGGCCAACGTCCTGACTTTC. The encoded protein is CASSQYVTASGANVLTF.

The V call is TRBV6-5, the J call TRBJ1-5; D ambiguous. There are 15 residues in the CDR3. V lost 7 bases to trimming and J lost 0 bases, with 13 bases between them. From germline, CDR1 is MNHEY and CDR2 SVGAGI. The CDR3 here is CASKRGQYSNQPQHF. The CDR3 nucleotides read TGTGCCAGCAAGCGGGGTCAGTATAGCAATCAGCCCCAGCATTTT.

CDR3 region: CASSLSGGTSSYEQYF. As DNA, the CDR3 is TGTGCCAGCAGCTTATCGGGCGGGACGAGCTCCTACGAGCAGTACTTC. The chain combines TRBV7-2 with TRBJ2-7; maybe TRBD2 (6 bases). The V end lost 2 bases, the J end lost 0 bases, and 14 bases lay between the germline ends. Germline CDR1 reads SGHTA; CDR2 reads FQGNSA. The CDR3 covers 16 residues.

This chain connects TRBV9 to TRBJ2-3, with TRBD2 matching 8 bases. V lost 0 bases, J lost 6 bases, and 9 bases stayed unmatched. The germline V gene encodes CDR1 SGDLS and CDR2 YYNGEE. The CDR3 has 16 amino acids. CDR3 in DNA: TGTGCCAGCAGCGTAGCCGGGACTAGGGGCCGCGATACGCAGTATTTT. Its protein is CASSVAGTRGRDTQYF.

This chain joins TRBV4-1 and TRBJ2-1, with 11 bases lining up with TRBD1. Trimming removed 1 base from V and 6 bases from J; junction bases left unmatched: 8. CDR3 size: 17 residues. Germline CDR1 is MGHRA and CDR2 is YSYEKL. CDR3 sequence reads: CASSQAARDRGFNEQFF. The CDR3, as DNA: TGCGCCAGCAGCCAAGCCGCACGGGACAGGGGGTTCAATGAGCAGTTCTTC.

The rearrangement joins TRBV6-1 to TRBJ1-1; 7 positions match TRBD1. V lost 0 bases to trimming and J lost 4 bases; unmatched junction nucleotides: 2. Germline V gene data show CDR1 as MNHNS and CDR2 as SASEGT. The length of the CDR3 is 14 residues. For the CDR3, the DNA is TGTGCCAGCAGTGAAGCCCACAGGGGCACTGAAGCTTTCTTT. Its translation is CASSEAHRGTEAFF.

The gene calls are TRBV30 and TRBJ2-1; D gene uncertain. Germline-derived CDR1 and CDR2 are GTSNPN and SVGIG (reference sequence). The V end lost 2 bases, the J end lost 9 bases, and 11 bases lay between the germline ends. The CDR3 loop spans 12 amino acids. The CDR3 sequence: CAWSQGIGEQFF. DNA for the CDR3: TGTGCCTGGAGTCAAGGGATCGGTGAGCAGTTCTTC.

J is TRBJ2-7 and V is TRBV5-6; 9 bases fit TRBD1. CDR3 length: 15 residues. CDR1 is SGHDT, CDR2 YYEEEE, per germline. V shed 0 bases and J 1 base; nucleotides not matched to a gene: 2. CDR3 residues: CASSLGQGVSYEQYF. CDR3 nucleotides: TGTGCCAGCAGCTTGGGACAGGGGGTTTCCTACGAGCAGTACTTC.

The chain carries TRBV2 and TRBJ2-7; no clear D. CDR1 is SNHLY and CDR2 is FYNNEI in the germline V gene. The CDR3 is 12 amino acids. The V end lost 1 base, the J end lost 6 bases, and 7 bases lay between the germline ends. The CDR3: CASSEGWAEQYF. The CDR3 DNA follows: TGTGCCAGCAGTGAAGGATGGGCCGAGCAGTACTTC.

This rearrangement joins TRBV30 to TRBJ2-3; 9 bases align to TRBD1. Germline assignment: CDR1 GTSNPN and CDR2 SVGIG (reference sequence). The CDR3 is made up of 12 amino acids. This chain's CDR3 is CAGTGSTDTQYF. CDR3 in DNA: TGTGCTGGGACAGGGTCCACAGATACGCAGTATTTT.

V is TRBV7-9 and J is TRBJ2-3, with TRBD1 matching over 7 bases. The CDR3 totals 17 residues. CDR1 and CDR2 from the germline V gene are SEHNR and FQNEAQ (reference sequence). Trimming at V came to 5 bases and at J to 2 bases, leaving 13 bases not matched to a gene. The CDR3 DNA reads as TGTGCCAGCAGCCTAGGGGTGTGGGACAGAAACACAGATACGCAGTATTTT. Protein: CASSLGVWDRNTDTQYF. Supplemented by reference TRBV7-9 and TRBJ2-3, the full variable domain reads DTGVSQNPRHKITKRGQNVTFRCDPISEHNRLYWYRQTLGQGPEFLTYFQNEAQLEKSRLLSDRFSAERPKGSFSTLEIQRTEQGDSAMYLCASSLGVWDRNTDTQYFGPGTRLTVL.

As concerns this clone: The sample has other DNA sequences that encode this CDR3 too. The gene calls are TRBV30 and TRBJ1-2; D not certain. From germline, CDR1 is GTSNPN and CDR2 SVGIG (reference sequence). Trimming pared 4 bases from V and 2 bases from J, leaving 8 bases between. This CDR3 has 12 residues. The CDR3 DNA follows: TGTGCCTGGATCCTAGCCAACTATGGCTACACCTTC. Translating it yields CAWILANYGYTF.

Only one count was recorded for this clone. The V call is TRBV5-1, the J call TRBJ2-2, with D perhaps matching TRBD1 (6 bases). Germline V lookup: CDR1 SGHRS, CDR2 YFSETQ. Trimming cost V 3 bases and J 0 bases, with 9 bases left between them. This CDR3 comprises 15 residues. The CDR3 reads CASSSDRANTGELFF. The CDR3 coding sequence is TGCGCCAGCAGCTCGGACAGAGCGAACACCGGGGAGCTGTTTTTT. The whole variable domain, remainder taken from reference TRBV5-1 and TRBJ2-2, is KAGVTQTPRYLIKTRGQQVTLSCSPISGHRSVSWYQQTPGQGLQFLFEYFSETQRNKGNFPGRFSGRQFSNSRSEMNVSTLELGDSALYLCASSSDRANTGELFFGEGSRLTVL.

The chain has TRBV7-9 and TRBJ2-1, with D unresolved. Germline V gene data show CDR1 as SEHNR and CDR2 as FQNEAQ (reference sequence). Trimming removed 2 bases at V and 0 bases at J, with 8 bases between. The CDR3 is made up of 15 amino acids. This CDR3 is CASSLYLTSYNEQFF. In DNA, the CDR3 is TGTGCCAGCAGCTTATACCTGACCTCCTACAATGAGCAGTTCTTC.

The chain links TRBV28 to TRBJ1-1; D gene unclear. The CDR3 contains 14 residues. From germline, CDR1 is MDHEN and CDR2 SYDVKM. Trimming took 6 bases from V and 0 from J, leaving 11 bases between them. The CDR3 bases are TGTGCCAGCAGAGGCCTGGGGATGAACACTGAAGCTTTCTTT. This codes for CASRGLGMNTEAFF.

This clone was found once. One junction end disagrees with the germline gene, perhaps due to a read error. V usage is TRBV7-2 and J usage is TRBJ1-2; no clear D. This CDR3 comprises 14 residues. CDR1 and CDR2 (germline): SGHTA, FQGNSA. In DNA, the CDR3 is TGTGCCAGCAGTTTAGGGTCAGGCGGGTATGGCTACACCTTC. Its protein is CASSLGSGGYGYTF.

The CDR3 DNA follows: TGTGCCAGCAGCACGGACAGCACTGAAGCTTTCTTT. This codes for CASSTDSTEAFF. The chain uses TRBV7-2 and TRBJ1-1, with D maybe TRBD1 (6 bases). Trimming stripped 5 bases from V and 4 bases from J, with 8 bases between. The CDR3 contains 12 residues. CDR1 and CDR2 from the germline V gene are SGHTA and FQGNSA.

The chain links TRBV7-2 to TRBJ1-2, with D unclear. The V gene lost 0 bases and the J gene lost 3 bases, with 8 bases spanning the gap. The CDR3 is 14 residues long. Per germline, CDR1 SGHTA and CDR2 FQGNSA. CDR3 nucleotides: TGTGCCAGCAGCTTAGCGCGGACCGACTATGGCTACACCTTC. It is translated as CASSLARTDYGYTF. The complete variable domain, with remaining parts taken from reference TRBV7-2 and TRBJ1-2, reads GAGVSQSPSNKVTEKGKDVELRCDPISGHTALYWYRQSLGQGLEFLIYFQGNSAPDKSGLPSDRFSAERTGGSVSTLTIQRTQQEDSAVYLCASSLARTDYGYTFGSGTRLTVV.

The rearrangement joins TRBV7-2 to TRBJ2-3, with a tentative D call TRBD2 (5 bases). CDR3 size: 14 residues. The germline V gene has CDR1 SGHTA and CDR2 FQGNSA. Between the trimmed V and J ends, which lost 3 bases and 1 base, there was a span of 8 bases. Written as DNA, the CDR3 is TGTGCCAGCAGCTTCGCGCGGGGCACAGATACGCAGTATTTT. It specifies CASSFARGTDTQYF.

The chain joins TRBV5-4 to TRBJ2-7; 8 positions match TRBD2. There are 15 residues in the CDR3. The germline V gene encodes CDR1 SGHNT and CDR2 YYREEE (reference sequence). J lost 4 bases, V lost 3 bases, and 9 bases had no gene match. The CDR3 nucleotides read TGTGCCAGCAGCTCCTCCGGGACTAGTCTTTACGAGCAGTACTTC. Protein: CASSSSGTSLYEQYF.

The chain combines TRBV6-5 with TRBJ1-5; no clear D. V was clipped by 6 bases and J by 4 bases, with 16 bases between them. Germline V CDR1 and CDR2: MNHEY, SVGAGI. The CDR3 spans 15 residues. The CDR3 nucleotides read TGTGCCAGCAGGCCCCCCGGGGTAACAAATCAGCCCCAGCATTTT. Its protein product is CASRPPGVTNQPQHF.

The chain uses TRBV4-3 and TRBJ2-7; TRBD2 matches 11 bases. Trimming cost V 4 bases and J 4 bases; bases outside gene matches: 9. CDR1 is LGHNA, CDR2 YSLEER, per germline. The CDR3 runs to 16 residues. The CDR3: CASSRLTSGSLYEQYF. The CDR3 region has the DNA TGCGCCAGCAGCCGACTTACTAGCGGGAGCTTATACGAGCAGTACTTC.

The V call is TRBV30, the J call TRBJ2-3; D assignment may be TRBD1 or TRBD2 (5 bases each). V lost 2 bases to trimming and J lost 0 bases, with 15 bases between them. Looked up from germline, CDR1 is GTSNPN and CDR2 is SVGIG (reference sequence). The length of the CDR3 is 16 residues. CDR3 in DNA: TGTGCCTGGAGTAAGTTGGGGACCCTAAGCACAGATACGCAGTATTTT. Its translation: CAWSKLGTLSTDTQYF.

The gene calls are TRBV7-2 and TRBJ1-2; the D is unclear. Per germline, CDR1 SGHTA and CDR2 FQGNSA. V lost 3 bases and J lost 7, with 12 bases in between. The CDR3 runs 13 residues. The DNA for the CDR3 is TGTGCCAGCAGCTTGGATCCTCTTTCTGGCTACACCTTC. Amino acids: CASSLDPLSGYTF.

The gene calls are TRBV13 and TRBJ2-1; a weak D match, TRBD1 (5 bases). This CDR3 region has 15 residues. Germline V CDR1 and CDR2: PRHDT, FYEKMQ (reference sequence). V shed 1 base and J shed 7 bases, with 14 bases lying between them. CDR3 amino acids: CASSLEGHPRNEQFF. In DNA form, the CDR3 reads TGTGCCAGCAGCTTAGAGGGGCACCCAAGGAATGAGCAGTTCTTC.